This record concerns one TCR beta chain sequence. This entry comes from a study of shared clonotypes between healthy human individuals. This CDR3 is built from 16 residues. Germline values: CDR1 SGHRS, CDR2 YFSETQ. With 0 bases clipped from V and 6 bases from J, the junction kept 10 bases outside the gene matches. TCRdb keeps only in-frame clones here, not all; method: immunoSEQ multiplex PCR. The sample has some 790,000 clones; roughly two thirds are singletons. Nashville, Tennessee was home to all donors, each a Caucasian adult. Naive CD4+ cells were CD45RA-selected; the remaining cells were memory. The sequenced material came from memory CD4+ T cells sorted from blood. Subset specified: CD45RA-negative fraction. The gene calls are TRBV5-1 and TRBJ2-3, with 7 bases fitting TRBD2. The source of this sequence is a young woman in good health. The CDR3 region is CASSLVASGLSDTQYF. DNA for the CDR3: TGCGCCAGCAGCTTGGTAGCTAGCGGACTCTCCGATACGCAGTATTTT. The variable domain in full, completed from reference TRBV5-1 and TRBJ2-3, reads KAGVTQTPRYLIKTRGQQVTLSCSPISGHRSVSWYQQTPGQGLQFLFEYFSETQRNKGNFPGRFSGRQFSNSRSEMNVSTLELGDSALYLCASSLVASGLSDTQYFGPGTRLTVL.